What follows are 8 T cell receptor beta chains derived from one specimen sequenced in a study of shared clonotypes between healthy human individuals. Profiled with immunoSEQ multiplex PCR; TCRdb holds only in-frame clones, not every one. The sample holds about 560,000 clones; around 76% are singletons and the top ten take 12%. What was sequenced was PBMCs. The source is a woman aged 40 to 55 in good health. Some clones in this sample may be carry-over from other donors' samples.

The CDR3: CASSVGGQGIEETQYF. As DNA, the CDR3 is TGTGCCAGCAGTGTCGGGGGACAGGGTATCGAGGAGACCCAGTACTTC. The chain has TRBV5-4 and TRBJ2-5, with 9 bases aligning to TRBD1. The CDR3 extends over 16 amino acids. V dropped 5 bases and J dropped 5; count of bases not matched to a gene: 13. Germline values: CDR1 SGHNT, CDR2 YYREEE (reference sequence).

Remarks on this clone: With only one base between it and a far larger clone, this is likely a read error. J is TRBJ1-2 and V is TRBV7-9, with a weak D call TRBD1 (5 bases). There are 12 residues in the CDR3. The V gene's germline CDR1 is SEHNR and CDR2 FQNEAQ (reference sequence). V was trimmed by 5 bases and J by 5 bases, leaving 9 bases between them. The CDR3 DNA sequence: TGTGCCAGCAGCCAGAGGGGTTATGGCTACACCTTC. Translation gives CASSQRGYGYTF.

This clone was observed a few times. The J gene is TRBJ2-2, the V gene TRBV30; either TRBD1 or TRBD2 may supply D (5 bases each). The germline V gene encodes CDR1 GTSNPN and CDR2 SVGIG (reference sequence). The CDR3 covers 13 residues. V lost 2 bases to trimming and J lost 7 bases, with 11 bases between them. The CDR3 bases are TGTGCCTGGAGTCCAACGGGGCTCGGGGAGCTGTTTTTT. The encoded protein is CAWSPTGLGELFF.

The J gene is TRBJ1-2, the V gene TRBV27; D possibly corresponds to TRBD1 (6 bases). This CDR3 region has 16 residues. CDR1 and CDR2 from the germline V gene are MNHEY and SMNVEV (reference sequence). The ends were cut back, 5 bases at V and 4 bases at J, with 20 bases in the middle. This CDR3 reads CASSTYRPGRGYGYTF. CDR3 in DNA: TGTGCCAGCAGTACGTACCGACCGGGCAGGGGCTATGGCTACACCTTC.

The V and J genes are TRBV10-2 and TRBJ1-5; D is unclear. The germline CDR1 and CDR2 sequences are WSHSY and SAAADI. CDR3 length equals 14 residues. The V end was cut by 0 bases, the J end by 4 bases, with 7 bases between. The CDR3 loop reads CASSESDTNQPQHF. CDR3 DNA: TGCGCCAGCAGTGAGTCCGATACGAATCAGCCCCAGCATTTT.

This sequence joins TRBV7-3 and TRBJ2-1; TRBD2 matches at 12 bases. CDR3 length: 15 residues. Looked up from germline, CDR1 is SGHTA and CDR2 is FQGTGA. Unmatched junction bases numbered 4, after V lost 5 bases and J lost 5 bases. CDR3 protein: CASSLGLAGHNEQFF. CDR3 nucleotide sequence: TGTGCCAGCAGCCTGGGACTAGCGGGCCACAATGAGCAGTTCTTC.

CDR3 region: CASSTGTIRTDTQYF. For the CDR3, the DNA is TGTGCCAGCAGTACTGGGACCATTCGCACAGATACGCAGTATTTT. The J gene is TRBJ2-3, the V gene TRBV6-1, with D tentatively TRBD1 or TRBD2 (5 bases each). V was trimmed by 5 bases and J by 1 base, leaving 13 bases between them. CDR3 length: 15 amino acids. Germline V gene lookup returns CDR1 MNHNS and CDR2 SASEGT.

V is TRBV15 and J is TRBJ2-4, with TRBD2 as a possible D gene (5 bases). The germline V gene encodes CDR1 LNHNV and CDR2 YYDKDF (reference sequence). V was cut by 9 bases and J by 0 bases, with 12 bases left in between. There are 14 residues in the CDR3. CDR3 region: CATLKSGAKNIQYF. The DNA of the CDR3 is TGTGCCACGCTAAAAAGCGGAGCCAAAAACATTCAGTACTTC.